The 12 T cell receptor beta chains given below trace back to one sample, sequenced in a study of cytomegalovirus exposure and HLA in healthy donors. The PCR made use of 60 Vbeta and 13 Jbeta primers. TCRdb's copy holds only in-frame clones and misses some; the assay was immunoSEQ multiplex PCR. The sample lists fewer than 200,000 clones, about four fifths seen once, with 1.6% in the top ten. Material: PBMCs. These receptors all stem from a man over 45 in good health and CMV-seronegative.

CDR3 in DNA: TGTGCCAGTAGTATTTGGACTAGCGGGAGCACAGATACGCAGTATTTT. Its protein product is CASSIWTSGSTDTQYF. The chain employs TRBV19 and TRBJ2-3; 11 nucleotides align to TRBD2. With 3 bases clipped from V and 0 bases from J, the junction kept 2 bases outside the gene matches. The germline CDR1 and CDR2 sequences are LNHDA and SQIVND (reference sequence). This CDR3 comprises 16 residues.

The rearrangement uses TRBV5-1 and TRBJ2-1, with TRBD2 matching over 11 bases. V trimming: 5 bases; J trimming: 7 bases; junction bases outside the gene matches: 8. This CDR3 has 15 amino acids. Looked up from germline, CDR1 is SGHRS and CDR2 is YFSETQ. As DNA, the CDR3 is TGCGCCAGCAGACTAGCGGGAGATTCATTGAATGAGCAGTTCTTC. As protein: CASRLAGDSLNEQFF.

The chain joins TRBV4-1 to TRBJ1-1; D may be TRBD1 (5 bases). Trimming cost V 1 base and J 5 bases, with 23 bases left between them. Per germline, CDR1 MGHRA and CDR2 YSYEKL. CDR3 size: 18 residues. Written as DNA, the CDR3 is TGCGCCAGCAGCCAAGTAAACTGGGACCGCGGGGCGATTACTGAAGCTTTCTTT. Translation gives CASSQVNWDRGAITEAFF.

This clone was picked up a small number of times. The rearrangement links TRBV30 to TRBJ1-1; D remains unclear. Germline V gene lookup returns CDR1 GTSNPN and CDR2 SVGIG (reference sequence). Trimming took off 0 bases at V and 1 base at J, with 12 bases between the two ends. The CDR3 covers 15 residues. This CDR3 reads CAWSVRLRANTEAFF. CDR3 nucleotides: TGTGCCTGGAGTGTACGACTAAGGGCGAACACTGAAGCTTTCTTT.

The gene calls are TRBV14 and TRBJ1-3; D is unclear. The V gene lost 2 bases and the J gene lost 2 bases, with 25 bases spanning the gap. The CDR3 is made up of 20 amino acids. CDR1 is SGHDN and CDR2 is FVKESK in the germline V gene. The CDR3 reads CASSQLSTKGRRDAGNTIYF. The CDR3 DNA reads TGTGCCAGCAGCCAACTCTCCACCAAAGGCAGGCGAGATGCTGGAAACACCATATATTTT.

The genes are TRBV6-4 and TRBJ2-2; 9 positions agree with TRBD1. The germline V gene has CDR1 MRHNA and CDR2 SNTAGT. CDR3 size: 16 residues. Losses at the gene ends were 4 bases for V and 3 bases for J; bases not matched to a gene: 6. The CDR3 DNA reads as TGTGCCAGCAGTGCGACCACAGGGGGCTACACCGGGGAGCTGTTTTTT. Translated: CASSATTGGYTGELFF.

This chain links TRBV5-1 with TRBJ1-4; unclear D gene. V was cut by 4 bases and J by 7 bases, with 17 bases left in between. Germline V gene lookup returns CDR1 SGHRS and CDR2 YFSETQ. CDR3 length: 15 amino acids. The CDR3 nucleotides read TGCGCCAGCAGCGGTGGTCGGGGAGGGAGTGAAAAACTGTTTTTT. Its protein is CASSGGRGGSEKLFF.

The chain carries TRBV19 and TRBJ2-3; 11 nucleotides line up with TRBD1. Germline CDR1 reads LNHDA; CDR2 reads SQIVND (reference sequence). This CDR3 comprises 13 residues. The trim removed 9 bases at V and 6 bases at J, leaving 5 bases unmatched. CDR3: CASSGTGGDTQYF. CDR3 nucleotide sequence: TGTGCCAGCTCTGGGACAGGGGGTGATACGCAGTATTTT.

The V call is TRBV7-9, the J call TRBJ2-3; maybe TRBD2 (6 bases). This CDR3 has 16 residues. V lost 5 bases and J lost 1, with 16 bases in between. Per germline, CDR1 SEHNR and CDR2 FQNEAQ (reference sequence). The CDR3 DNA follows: TGTGCCAGCAGCGTTACTAGCCCGGGGGGCACAGATACGCAGTATTTT. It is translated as CASSVTSPGGTDTQYF.

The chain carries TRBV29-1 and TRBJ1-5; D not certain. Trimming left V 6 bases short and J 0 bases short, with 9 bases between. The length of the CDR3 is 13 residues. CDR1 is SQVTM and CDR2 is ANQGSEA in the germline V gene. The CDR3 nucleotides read TGCAGCGTCGGGCGGGATAGCAATCAGCCCCAGCATTTT. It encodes CSVGRDSNQPQHF.

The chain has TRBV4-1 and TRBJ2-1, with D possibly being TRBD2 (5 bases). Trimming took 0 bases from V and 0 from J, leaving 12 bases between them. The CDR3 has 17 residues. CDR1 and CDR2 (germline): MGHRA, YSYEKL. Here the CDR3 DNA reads TGCGCCAGCAGCCAAGATTCGCGGGCACTCTCCTACAATGAGCAGTTCTTC. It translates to CASSQDSRALSYNEQFF.

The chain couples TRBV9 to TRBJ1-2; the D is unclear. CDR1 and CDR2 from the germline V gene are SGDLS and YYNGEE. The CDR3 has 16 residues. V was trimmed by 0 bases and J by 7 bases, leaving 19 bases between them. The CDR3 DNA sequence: TGTGCCAGCAGCGTAGATGTGATGGCACTATCCGCTGGCTACACCTTC. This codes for CASSVDVMALSAGYTF.